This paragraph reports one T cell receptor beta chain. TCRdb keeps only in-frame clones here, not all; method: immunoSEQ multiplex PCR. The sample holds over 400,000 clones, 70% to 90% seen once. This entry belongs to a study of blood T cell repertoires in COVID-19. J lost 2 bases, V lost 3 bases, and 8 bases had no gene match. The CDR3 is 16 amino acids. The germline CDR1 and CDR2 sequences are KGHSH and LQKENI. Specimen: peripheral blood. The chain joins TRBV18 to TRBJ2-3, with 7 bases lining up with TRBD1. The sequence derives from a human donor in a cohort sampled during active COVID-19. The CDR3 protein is CASSPDRPTYTDTQYF. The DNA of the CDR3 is TGTGCCAGCTCACCGGACAGGCCAACATACACAGATACGCAGTATTTT. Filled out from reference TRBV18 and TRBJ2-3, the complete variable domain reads NAGVMQNPRHLVRRRGQEARLRCSPMKGHSHVYWYRQLPEEGLKFMVYLQKENIIDESGMPKERFSAEFPKEGPSILRIQQVVRGDSAAYFCASSPDRPTYTDTQYFGPGTRLTVL.